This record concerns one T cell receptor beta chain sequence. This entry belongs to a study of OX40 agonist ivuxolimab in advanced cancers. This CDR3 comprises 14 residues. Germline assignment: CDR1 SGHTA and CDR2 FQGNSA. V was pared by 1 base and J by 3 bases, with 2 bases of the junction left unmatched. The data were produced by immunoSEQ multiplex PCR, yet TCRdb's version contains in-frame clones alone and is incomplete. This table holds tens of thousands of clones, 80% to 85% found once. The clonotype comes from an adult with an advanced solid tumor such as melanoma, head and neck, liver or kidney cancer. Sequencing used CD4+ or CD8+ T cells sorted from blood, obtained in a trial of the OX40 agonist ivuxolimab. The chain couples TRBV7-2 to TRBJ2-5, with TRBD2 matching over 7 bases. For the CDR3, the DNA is TGTGCCAGCAGCTTAGAGGGAGGGGAAGAGACCCAGTACTTC. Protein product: CASSLEGGEETQYF. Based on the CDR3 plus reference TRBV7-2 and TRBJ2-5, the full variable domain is GAGVSQSPSNKVTEKGKDVELRCDPISGHTALYWYRQSLGQGLEFLIYFQGNSAPDKSGLPSDRFSAERTGGSVSTLTIQRTQQEDSAVYLCASSLEGGEETQYFGPGTRLLVL.